The rows below give T cell receptor beta chains drawn from one sample of a study of cytomegalovirus exposure and HLA in healthy donors. The repertoire was sequenced with immunoSEQ multiplex PCR; TCRdb's copy has only in-frame clones and lacks some. The data hold 250,000 to 400,000 clones, with approximately 86% observed a single time. Sequenced input: PBMCs. The source is a man between 25 and 39 years old in good health and CMV-seronegative. The CDR3 runs from the conserved cysteine through the conserved F or W. The listing skips clone size in some rows; elsewhere it reads once, few, many or a size class.

clone_size	v_call	j_call	cdr3_aa
-	TRBV5-6	TRBJ1-6	CASSTPQGYNSPLHF
-	TRBV5-1	TRBJ2-3	CASSLGLNTQYF
-	TRBV19	TRBJ1-6	CASSDATGANSPLHF
-	TRBV29-1	TRBJ1-1	CSVAVGGNTEAFF
-	TRBV10-3	TRBJ2-6	CAISGGGLSSGANVLTF
once	TRBV10-3	TRBJ2-1	CAISESTPSVGVSYNEQFF
-	TRBV7-9	TRBJ2-1	CASSLARGNEQFF
-	TRBV7-9	TRBJ1-2	CASSFPDSGNYGYTF
-	TRBV6-5	TRBJ1-2	CASSMTPNYGYTF
-	TRBV11-2	TRBJ2-1	CASSSRAPSGGYNEQFF
once	TRBV2	TRBJ1-3	CASSGSGGAGNTIYF
-	TRBV7-2	TRBJ2-6	CASSPQGTPGANVLTF
-	TRBV19	TRBJ2-1	CASSTEAHRTGKSYNEQFF
-	TRBV19	TRBJ1-3	CASSARRVPGQVRSGNTIYF